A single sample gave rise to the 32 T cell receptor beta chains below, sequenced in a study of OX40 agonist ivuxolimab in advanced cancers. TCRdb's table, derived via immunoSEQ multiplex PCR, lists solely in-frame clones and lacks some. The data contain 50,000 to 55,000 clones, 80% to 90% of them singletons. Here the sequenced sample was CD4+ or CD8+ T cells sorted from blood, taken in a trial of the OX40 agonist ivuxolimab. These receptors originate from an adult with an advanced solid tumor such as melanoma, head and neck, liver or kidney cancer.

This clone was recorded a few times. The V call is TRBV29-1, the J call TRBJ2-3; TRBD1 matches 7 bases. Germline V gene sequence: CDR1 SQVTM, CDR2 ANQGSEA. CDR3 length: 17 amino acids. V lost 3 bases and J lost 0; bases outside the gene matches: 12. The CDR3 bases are TGCAGCGTTGAGGGGTTACAAGGGACAGCTAGCACAGATACGCAGTATTTT. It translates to CSVEGLQGTASTDTQYF.

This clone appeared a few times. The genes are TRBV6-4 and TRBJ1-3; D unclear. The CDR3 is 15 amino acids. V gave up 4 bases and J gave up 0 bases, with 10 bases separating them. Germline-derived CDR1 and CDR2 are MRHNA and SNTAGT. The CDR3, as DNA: TGTGCCAGCAGTGCGTCGGCGCACTCTGGAAACACCATATATTTT. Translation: CASSASAHSGNTIYF.

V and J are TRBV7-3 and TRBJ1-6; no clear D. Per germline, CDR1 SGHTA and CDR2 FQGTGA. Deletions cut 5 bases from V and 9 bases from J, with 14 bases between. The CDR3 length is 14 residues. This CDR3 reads CASSRLVTGSPLHF. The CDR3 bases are TGTGCCAGCAGCCGACTAGTTACGGGTTCACCCCTCCACTTT.

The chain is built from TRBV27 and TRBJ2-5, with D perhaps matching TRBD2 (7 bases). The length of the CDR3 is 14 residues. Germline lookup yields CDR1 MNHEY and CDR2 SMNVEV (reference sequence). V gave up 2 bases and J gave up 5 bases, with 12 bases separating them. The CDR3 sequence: CASSLAGRGETQYF. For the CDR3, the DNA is TGTGCCAGCAGTTTAGCGGGGAGGGGGGAGACCCAGTACTTC.

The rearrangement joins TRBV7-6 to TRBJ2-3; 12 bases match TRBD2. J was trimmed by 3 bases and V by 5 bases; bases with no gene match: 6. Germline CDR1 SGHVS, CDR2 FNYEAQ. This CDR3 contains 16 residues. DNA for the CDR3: TGTGCCAGCAGCGCCACTAGCGGGGGGTCGACAGATACGCAGTATTTT. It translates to CASSATSGGSTDTQYF.

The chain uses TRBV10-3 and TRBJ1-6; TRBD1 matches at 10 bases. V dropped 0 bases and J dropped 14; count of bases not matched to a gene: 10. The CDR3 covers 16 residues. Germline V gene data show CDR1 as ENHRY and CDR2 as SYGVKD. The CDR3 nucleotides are TGTGCCATCAGTGAGTCCCCGGGACAGGGGCTGGGGACCCTCCACTTT. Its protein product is CAISESPGQGLGTLHF.

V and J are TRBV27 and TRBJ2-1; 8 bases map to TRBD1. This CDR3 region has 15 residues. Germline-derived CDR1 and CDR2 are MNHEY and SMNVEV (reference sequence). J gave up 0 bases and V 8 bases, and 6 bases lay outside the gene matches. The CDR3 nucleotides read TGTGCCAGCCAGGGGGCGGCCACCTCCTACAATGAGCAGTTCTTC. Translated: CASQGAATSYNEQFF.

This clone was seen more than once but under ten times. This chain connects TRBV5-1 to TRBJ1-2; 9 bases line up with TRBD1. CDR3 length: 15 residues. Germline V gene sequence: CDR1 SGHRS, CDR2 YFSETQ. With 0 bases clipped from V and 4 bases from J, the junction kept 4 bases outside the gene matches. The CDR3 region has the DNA TGCGCCAGCAGCTTGGGTGGGACAGGGATCTATGGCTACACCTTC. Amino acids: CASSLGGTGIYGYTF.

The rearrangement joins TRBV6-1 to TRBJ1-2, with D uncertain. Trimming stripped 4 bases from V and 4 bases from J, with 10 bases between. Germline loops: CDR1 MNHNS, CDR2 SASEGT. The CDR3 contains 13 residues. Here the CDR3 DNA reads TGTGCCAGCAGTGCCCGCAGCCTCTATGGCTACACCTTC. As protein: CASSARSLYGYTF.

This chain's CDR3 is CASSKVGGHTEAFF. CDR3 DNA sequence: TGTGCCAGCAGCAAAGTGGGGGGGCACACTGAAGCTTTCTTT. The rearrangement links TRBV21-1 to TRBJ1-1. TRBV21-1 is deemed a pseudogene. There are 14 residues in the CDR3.

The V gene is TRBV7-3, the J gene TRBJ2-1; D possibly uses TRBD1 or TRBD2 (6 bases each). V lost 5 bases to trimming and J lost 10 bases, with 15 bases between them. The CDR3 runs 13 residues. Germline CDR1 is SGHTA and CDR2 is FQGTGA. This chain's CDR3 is CASSRGRRGEQFF. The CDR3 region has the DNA TGTGCCAGCAGCCGGGGGCGTAGGGGCGAGCAGTTCTTC.

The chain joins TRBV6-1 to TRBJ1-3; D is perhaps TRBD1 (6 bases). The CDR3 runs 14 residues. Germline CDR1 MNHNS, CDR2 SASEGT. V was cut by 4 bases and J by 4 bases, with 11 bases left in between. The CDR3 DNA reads TGTGCCAGCAGTGCCGTGAGGGGGGGAAACACCATATATTTT. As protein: CASSAVRGGNTIYF.

The CDR3 is CASGNSGTGFYEQYF. DNA for the CDR3: TGTGCCAGCGGTAATTCCGGGACAGGGTTCTACGAGCAGTACTTC. The chain links TRBV2 to TRBJ2-7, with 9 bases aligning to TRBD1. Per germline, CDR1 SNHLY and CDR2 FYNNEI. CDR3 size: 15 residues. J lost 3 bases, V lost 8 bases, and 11 bases had no gene match.

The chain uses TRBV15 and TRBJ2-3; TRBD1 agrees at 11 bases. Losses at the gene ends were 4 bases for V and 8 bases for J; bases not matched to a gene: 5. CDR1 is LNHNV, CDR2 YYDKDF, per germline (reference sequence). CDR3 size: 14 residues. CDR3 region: CATSNMGQGVTQYF. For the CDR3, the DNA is TGTGCCACCAGCAATATGGGACAGGGGGTTACGCAGTATTTT.

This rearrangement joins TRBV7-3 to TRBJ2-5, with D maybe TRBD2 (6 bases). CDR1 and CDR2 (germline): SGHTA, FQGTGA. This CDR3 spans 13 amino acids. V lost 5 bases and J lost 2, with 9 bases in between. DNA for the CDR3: TGTGCCAGCAGCCCCGGGAGTCAAGAGACCCAGTACTTC. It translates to CASSPGSQETQYF.

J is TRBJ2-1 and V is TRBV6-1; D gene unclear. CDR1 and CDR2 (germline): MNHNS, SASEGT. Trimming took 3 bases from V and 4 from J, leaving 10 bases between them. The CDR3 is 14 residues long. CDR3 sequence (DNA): TGTGCCAGCAGTGATGGCGGTCGGTACAATGAGCAGTTCTTC. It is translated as CASSDGGRYNEQFF.

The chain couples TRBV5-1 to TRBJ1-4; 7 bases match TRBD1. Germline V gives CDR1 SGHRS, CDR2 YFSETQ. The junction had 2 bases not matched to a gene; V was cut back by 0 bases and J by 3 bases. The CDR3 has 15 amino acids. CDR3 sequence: CASSLEGAPNEKLFF. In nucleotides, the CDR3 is TGCGCCAGCAGCTTGGAGGGGGCGCCTAATGAAAAACTGTTTTTT. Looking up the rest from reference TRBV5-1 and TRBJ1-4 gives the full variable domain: KAGVTQTPRYLIKTRGQQVTLSCSPISGHRSVSWYQQTPGQGLQFLFEYFSETQRNKGNFPGRFSGRQFSNSRSEMNVSTLELGDSALYLCASSLEGAPNEKLFFGSGTQLSVL.

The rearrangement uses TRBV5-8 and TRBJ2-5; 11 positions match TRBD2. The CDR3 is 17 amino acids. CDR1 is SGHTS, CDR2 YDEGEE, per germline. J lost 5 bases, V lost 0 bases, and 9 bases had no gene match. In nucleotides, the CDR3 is TGTGCCAGCAGCTTGGGGTCTAGCGGGGGGCGGCATGAGACCCAGTACTTC. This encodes CASSLGSSGGRHETQYF.

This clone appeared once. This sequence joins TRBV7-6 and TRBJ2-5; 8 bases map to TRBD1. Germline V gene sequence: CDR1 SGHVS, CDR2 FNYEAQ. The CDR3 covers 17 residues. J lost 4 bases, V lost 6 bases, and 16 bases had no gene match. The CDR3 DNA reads TGTGCCAGCAGACCCACCCCAGGGGGCTATCGAAGAGAGACCCAGTACTTC. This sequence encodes CASRPTPGGYRRETQYF.

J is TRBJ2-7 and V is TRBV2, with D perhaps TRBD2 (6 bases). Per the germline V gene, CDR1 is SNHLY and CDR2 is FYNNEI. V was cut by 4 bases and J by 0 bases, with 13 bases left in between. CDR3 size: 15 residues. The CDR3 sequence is CASSGWGLSSYEQYF. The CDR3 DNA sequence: TGTGCCAGCAGTGGATGGGGACTTAGCTCCTACGAGCAGTACTTC.

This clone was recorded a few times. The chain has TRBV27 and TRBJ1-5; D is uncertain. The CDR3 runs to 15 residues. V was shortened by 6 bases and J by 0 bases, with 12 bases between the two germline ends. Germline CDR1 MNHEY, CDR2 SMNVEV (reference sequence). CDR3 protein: CASRIRADSNQPQHF. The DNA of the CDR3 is TGTGCCAGCAGAATAAGGGCAGATAGCAATCAGCCCCAGCATTTT.

DNA of the CDR3: TGCGCCAGAACCTGGACCGATAACACCTACGAGCAGTACTTC. Its translation is CARTWTDNTYEQYF. J is TRBJ2-7 and V is TRBV10-1, with D unclear. V lost 9 bases to trimming and J lost 2 bases, with 17 bases between them. In germline, CDR1 is WNHNN, CDR2 SYGVQD (reference sequence). The CDR3 covers 14 residues.

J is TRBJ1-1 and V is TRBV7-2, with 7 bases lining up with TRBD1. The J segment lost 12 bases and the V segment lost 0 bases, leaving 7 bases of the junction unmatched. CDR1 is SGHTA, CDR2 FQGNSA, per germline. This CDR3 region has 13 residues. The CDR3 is CASSLAATGRTFF. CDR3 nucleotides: TGTGCCAGCAGCTTAGCGGCGACAGGGAGAACTTTCTTT.

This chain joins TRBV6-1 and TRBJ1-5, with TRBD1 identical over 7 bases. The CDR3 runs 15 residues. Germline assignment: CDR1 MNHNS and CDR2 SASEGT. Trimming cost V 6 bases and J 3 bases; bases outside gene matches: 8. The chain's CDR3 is CASSSLTGNNQPQHF. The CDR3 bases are TGTGCCAGCAGCAGCTTGACAGGGAACAATCAGCCCCAGCATTTT.

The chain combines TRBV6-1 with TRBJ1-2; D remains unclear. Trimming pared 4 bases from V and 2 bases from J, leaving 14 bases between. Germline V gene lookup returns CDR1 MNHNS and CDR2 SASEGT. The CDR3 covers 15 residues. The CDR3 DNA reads TGTGCCAGCAGTGTAGGGCCGAACCCAAACTATGGCTACACCTTC. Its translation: CASSVGPNPNYGYTF.

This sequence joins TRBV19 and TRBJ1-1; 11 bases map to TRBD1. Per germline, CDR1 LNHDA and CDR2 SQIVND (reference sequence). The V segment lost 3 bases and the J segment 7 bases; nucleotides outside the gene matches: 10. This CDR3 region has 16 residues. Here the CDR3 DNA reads TGTGCCAGTAGTATCCCGGACAGGGGGCGAGAGTTTGAAGCTTTCTTT. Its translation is CASSIPDRGREFEAFF.

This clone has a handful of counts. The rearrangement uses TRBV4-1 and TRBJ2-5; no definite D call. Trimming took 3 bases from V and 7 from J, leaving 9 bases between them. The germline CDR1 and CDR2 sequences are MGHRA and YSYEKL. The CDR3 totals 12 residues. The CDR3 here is CASSQELGTQYF. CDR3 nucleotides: TGCGCCAGCAGCCAGGAACTGGGGACCCAGTACTTC.

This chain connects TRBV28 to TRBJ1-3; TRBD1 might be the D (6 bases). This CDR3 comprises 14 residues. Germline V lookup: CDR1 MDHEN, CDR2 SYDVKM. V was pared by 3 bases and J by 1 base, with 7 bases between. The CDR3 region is CASSFQGSGNTIYF. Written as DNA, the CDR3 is TGTGCCAGCAGTTTTCAGGGGTCTGGAAACACCATATATTTT.

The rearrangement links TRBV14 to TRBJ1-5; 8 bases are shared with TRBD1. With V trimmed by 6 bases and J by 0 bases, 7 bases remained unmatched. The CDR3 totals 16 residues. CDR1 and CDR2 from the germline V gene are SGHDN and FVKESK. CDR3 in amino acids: CASRGQVYNSNQPQHF. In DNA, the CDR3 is TGTGCCAGCAGGGGACAGGTTTATAATAGCAATCAGCCCCAGCATTTT.

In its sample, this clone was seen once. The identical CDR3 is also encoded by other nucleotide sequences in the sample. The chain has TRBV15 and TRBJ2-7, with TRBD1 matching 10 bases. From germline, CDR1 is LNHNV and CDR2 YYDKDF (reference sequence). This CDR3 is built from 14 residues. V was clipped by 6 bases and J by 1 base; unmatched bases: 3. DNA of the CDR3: TGTGCCACCAGTAGGGACAGGGGATCCTACGAGCAGTACTTC. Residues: CATSRDRGSYEQYF.

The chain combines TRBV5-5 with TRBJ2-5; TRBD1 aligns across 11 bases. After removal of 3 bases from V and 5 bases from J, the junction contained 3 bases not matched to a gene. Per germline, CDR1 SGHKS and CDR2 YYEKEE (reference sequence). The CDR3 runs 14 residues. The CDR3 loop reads CASSWTGGVETQYF. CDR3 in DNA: TGTGCCAGCAGCTGGACAGGGGGCGTCGAGACCCAGTACTTC.

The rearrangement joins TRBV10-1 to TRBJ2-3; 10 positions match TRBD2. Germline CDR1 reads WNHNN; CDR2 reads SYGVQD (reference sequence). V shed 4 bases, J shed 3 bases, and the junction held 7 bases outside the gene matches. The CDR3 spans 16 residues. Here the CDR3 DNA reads TGCGCCAGCAGTGCGCCGGGACTAGCGACGACAGATACGCAGTATTTT. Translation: CASSAPGLATTDTQYF.